This entry describes one T cell receptor beta chain. This receptor's antigen is unknown. Base qualities are missing; no much larger clone stands one base away. This record belongs to a study of blood T cell repertoires in COVID-19 (dated by TCRdb to about 2020). Background on the whole study: Collaborator samples came from the United States, Italy and Spain and covered acute and convalescent phases of COVID-19. The material from the prospective study consisted of cDNA or gDNA derived from T cells, B-cell-depleted T cells, or PBMCs. The dataset comprised deeply sampled blood TCRbeta repertoires from subjects exposed to, actively infected with, or recovered from COVID-19. The repertoires were released in a freely available public database intended as a resource for research on the immune response to SARS-CoV-2. Samples came from the ongoing ImmuneRACE study (first 160 participants) plus 1,254 subjects from 6 global collaborators. Sample metadata almost always included a de-identified subject ID, COVID-19 status, age in years and sex. Where HLA class I and class II types were available, the types were taken from metadata supplied by the sample provider, not from assay-based typing.

Whole blood was collected in K2EDTA tubes by collaborating institutions according to the institutions' own protocols. For TCRbeta analysis, collaborators shipped samples in one of three forms: frozen whole blood, isolated PBMCs, or DNA extracted from either of those sample types. From a lookup of the germline V gene, CDR1 and CDR2 are ENHRY and SYGVKD. The CDR3 runs 17 amino acids, cysteine and phenylalanine included. Only CDR3 DNA is held: 51 bases, read in frame from base 1. V and J are truncated by 2 bases and 1 base respectively, leaving an intervening sequence of 17 bases. TCRbeta CDR3 regions were amplified from genomic DNA using the immunoSEQ Assay, a bias-controlled multiplex PCR. The paper's processing steps were these. The number of nucleated cells in each sample was estimated from the amplification of reference gene primers within the assay. To quantify the absolute abundance of each unique TCRbeta CDR3 rearrangement, sequence reads were collapsed and filtered. For each sample, productive Simpson clonality was calculated as the square root of Simpson's diversity index across productive rearrangements. Not all clones reach the TCRdb copy of this immuneACCESS table, which keeps in-frame sequences only. Checked studies attribute under half of the gap to unresolved V genes and leave the rest unexplained. V, J and clone size derive from that table, while D and trimming were established from the DNA sequence. The table for this sample lists around 300,000 clones; nearly 90% of them were counted only once. Clones ranked in the top ten supply roughly 9% of the sample.

Beyond this particular receptor, the publication reports: The quantity of clinical and demographic metadata differed by source and by participant and was supplied without curation.

Recombination joined TRBV10-3 with TRBJ1-1; no D gene can be assigned with confidence. Specimen: peripheral blood. This receptor was identified in a man aged 18 to 29 with active or convalescent COVID-19. The CDR3 loop reads CAISEAGRAPKNTEAFF. In nucleotide form, the sequence is TGTGCCATCAGTGAGGCGGGAAGGGCCCCCAAGAACACTGAAGCTTTCTTT.